This record concerns one TCR beta chain sequence. Its antigen is unknown. In the library, individual cDNA molecules carried attached unique molecular identifiers. Using its own MiXCR run on the 5' RACE reads, TCRdb lists one record per CDR3 protein. Counted here are 50,000 to 65,000 distinct CDR3 sequences, over 9% occurring once; the ten biggest clones make up less than 3.5%. The sample is drawn from a study of early T cells in non-severe SARS-CoV-2 infection. Study at large: Alpha and beta chains were unpaired, from unsorted whole-blood bulk RNA. Study observations and caveats: Anti-spike CD8 responses were favored by VDJdb matching, which missed private and CD4 specificities.

Germline CDR1 DFQATT, CDR2 SNEGSKA (reference sequence). J lost 7 bases, V lost 6 bases, and 12 bases had no gene match. The CDR3 is made up of 14 amino acids. This clonotype originated in an adult who was a healthcare worker with PCR-confirmed SARS-CoV-2 infection or an uninfected control (not recorded which). The chain uses TRBV20-1 and TRBJ2-4; TRBD1 aligns across 7 bases. Here the sequenced sample was whole blood, taken at baseline. The CDR3 sequence: CSANFRDSWNIQYF. The CDR3 region has the DNA TGCAGTGCGAACTTCCGGGACAGCTGGAACATTCAGTACTTC.